The rows below give T cell receptor beta chains drawn from one sample of a study of cytomegalovirus exposure and HLA in healthy donors. The table came from immunoSEQ multiplex PCR; TCRdb's copy has only in-frame clones and leaves some out. The top ten clones hold around 3.2% of a sample with 150,000 to 200,000 clones, under 80% of them seen once. Source material: PBMCs. The receptors were gathered from a female donor in good health and CMV-seronegative. Both conserved end residues are part of each CDR3. The D gene is left open where the match is weak. Only part of the rows carry a size: once, few, many, or a class if the clone is expanded.

V	J	D	size	DNA	CDR3
TRBV9	TRBJ1-3	TRBD1	.	TGTGCCAGCACCCGGACAGGCCTCTCTGGAAACACCATATATTTT	CASTRTGLSGNTIYF
TRBV5-4	TRBJ1-1	.	.	TGTGCCAGCAGCTTTGCAGGGACTAAGAACACTGAAGCTTTCTTT	CASSFAGTKNTEAFF
TRBV5-1	TRBJ1-1	TRBD1	.	TGCGCCAGCAGCTTGGGGGGGGACAGTATCCTATCTGAAGCTTTCTTT	CASSLGGDSILSEAFF
TRBV15	TRBJ2-5	TRBD1	.	TGTGCCACCAGCAGGGGCGACAGGGCCTCTCAAGAGACCCAGTACTTC	CATSRGDRASQETQYF
TRBV18	TRBJ1-6	.	.	TGTGCCAGCTCACCATCGGATTCACCCCTCCACTTT	CASSPSDSPLHF
TRBV7-2	TRBJ1-5	TRBD1	.	TGTGCCAGCAGCACGACAGGGTTCCAGCCCCAGCATTTT	CASSTTGFQPQHF
TRBV4-1	TRBJ2-3	TRBD2	once	TGCGCCAGCAGCCAAGCGGGACTAGCTAGTTACACAGATACGCAGTATTTT	CASSQAGLASYTDTQYF
TRBV7-7	TRBJ2-3	TRBD2	.	TGTGCTAGCAGCTTAGAGGGACTAGCTAAAGTACCTAGCACAGATACGCAGTATTTT	CASSLEGLAKVPSTDTQYF
TRBV4-3	TRBJ1-6	.	.	TGCGCCAGCAGCCAAGAGGAGGGTTCCTATAATTCACCCCTCCACTTT	CASSQEEGSYNSPLHF
TRBV11-2	TRBJ1-6	.	.	TGTGCCAGCAGCTCGACAGAATTAGCAAATTCACCCCTCCACTTT	CASSSTELANSPLHF
TRBV10-3	TRBJ2-3	TRBD1	once	TGTGCCATCAGTGAGTCGGCAGGGGGTACACATGGTCTCACAGATACGCAGTATTTT	CAISESAGGTHGLTDTQYF
TRBV6-1	TRBJ2-5	TRBD1	.	TGTGCCAGCAGTGACATTTCCGGGACAGGGGGTGAGACCCAGTACTTC	CASSDISGTGGETQYF
TRBV5-8	TRBJ2-4	TRBD2	.	TGTGCCAGCAGCTCCGAGCGGGAGGGGAAAAACATTCAGTACTTC	CASSSEREGKNIQYF
TRBV7-2	TRBJ1-4	TRBD1	.	TGTGCCAGCAGCCAACAGGGGGATAATGAAAAACTGTTTTTT	CASSQQGDNEKLFF
TRBV7-9	TRBJ1-5	TRBD1	.	TGTGCCAGCAGCTTGCAGGGGGCGCGGGGCAATCAGCCCCAGCATTTT	CASSLQGARGNQPQHF
TRBV7-6	TRBJ2-7	.	.	TGTGCCAGCAGCTCAGGCAATAACGAGCAGTACTTC	CASSSGNNEQYF
TRBV28	TRBJ2-7	TRBD1	.	TGTGCCAGCAGTTTAGCGGGACAGGTACCCTACGAGCAGTACTTC	CASSLAGQVPYEQYF
TRBV13	TRBJ2-7	.	few	TGTGCCAGCAGCTTAGGTGGCACAGGGTCCTACGAGCAGTACTTC	CASSLGGTGSYEQYF
TRBV5-1	TRBJ2-2	.	.	TGCGCCAGCAGCTCGTCCGGGACTGGCAGGGCCGGGGAGCTGTTTTTT	CASSSSGTGRAGELFF
TRBV10-2	TRBJ2-2	TRBD2	.	TGCGCCAGCAGGGGGGCTAGCGGGAGTTCTCCCCACGGGGAGCTGTTTTTT	CASRGASGSSPHGELFF
TRBV7-3	TRBJ1-2	.	.	TGTGCCAGCAGCTTAAATGGGCAGGGCCGGTATGGCTACACCTTC	CASSLNGQGRYGYTF
TRBV19	TRBJ1-1	.	.	TGTGCCAGTAGCGAGGGCTGGGGCACTGAAGCTTTCTTT	CASSEGWGTEAFF
TRBV27	TRBJ2-7	.	.	TGTGCCAGCACCTCGGACAGATCCTACGAGCAGTACTTC	CASTSDRSYEQYF
TRBV19	TRBJ2-2	TRBD1	.	TGTGCCAGTAAAGACAGGGCCGCCACCGGGGAGCTGTTTTTT	CASKDRAATGELFF
TRBV27	TRBJ1-1	.	once	TGTGCCAGCAGAGACGGGGGGACTGAAGCTTTCTTT	CASRDGGTEAFF
TRBV28	TRBJ2-7	TRBD2	.	TGTGCCAGCAGTCTAGCGGGGTACTCCTACGAGCAGTACTTC	CASSLAGYSYEQYF
TRBV28	TRBJ1-1	.	.	TGTGCCAGCAGTTTGCGTCAGGGATACACTGAAGCTTTCTTT	CASSLRQGYTEAFF
TRBV13	TRBJ1-1	.	.	TGTGCCAGTAGCTTAGGGGCAGGGAATGCTTTCTTT	CASSLGAGNAFF
TRBV19	TRBJ2-5	.	.	TGTGCCAGTAGTATGCGGTACCAAGAGACCCAGTACTTC	CASSMRYQETQYF
TRBV5-4	TRBJ1-1	.	.	TGTGCCAGCAGCTTGCCTTTTAACACTGAAGCTTTCTTT	CASSLPFNTEAFF
TRBV19	TRBJ2-7	.	.	TGTGCCAGTAGTACACAGGGTTCGGTGTACGAGCAGTACTTC	CASSTQGSVYEQYF
TRBV7-9	TRBJ2-1	TRBD2	.	TGTGCCAGCAGCTCCAGCGGGACTTACAATGAGCAGTTCTTC	CASSSSGTYNEQFF
TRBV18	TRBJ2-7	.	few	TGTGCCAGCTCAATAGCAGGGCGCTCCTACGAGCAGTACTTC	CASSIAGRSYEQYF
TRBV27	TRBJ1-4	.	few	TGTGCCAGCAGTTTAGGTTCAGGGGTTGCAACTAATGAAAAACTGTTTTTT	CASSLGSGVATNEKLFF
TRBV4-2	TRBJ2-5	.	.	TGTGCCAGCACCATCAGGGAGACCCAGTACTTC	CASTIRETQYF
TRBV21-1	TRBJ1-1	.	.	TGTGCCAGCAGCAAAGCGACAGGCACCCTTTGGGCTTTCTTT	CASSKATGTLWAFF
TRBV5-1	TRBJ2-3	.	few	TGCGCCAGCAGCTTCGCGACAGATACGCAGTATTTT	CASSFATDTQYF
TRBV4-1	TRBJ2-3	.	.	TGCGCCAGCAGCCAAGACGGCCTAGCAACAGATACGCAGTATTTT	CASSQDGLATDTQYF
TRBV11-2	TRBJ2-1	.	once	TGTGCCAGCAGCCCGGTATCCCCAAGCTCCTACAATGAGCAGTTCTTC	CASSPVSPSSYNEQFF
TRBV6-6	TRBJ2-6	TRBD1	.	TGTGCCAGCAGTCGACAGGGGGTGGGGGCCAACGTCCTGACTTTC	CASSRQGVGANVLTF
TRBV28	TRBJ1-2	TRBD1	few	TGTGCCAGCAGTTTAGGGACAGGGCGTGGCTACACCTTC	CASSLGTGRGYTF
TRBV21-1	TRBJ1-5	.	.	TGTGCCAGCAGCAAAGGGACAGGCCAAGAGGTTAGCAATCAGCCCCAGCATTTT	CASSKGTGQEVSNQPQHF
TRBV2	TRBJ2-7	TRBD2	.	TGTGCCAGCAGTGCGGAAGCGGGAGAGAGCTACGAGCAGTACTTC	CASSAEAGESYEQYF
TRBV28	TRBJ2-2	.	.	TGTGCCAGCAGGGAGGGCGCGAACACCGGGGAGCTGTTTTTT	CASREGANTGELFF
TRBV5-4	TRBJ1-2	TRBD1	.	TGTGCCAGCAGCTTCGGGACAGGGGTTGATGGCTATGGCTACACCTTC	CASSFGTGVDGYGYTF
TRBV5-1	TRBJ1-1	TRBD1	.	TGCGCCAGCAGCCCCTCGACAGGGGGGAACACTGAAGCTTTCTTT	CASSPSTGGNTEAFF
TRBV28	TRBJ2-7	.	.	TGTGCCAGCGCGGACAGTTACGAGCAGTACTTC	CASADSYEQYF
TRBV7-2	TRBJ2-3	TRBD2	.	TGTGCCAGCAGCTTCGGGCTAGCGGGAGATACGCAGTATTTT	CASSFGLAGDTQYF
TRBV28	TRBJ2-7	TRBD1	once	TGTGCCAGCAGCTGGGGACAGGGGGCTTTTGAGCAGTACTTC	CASSWGQGAFEQYF